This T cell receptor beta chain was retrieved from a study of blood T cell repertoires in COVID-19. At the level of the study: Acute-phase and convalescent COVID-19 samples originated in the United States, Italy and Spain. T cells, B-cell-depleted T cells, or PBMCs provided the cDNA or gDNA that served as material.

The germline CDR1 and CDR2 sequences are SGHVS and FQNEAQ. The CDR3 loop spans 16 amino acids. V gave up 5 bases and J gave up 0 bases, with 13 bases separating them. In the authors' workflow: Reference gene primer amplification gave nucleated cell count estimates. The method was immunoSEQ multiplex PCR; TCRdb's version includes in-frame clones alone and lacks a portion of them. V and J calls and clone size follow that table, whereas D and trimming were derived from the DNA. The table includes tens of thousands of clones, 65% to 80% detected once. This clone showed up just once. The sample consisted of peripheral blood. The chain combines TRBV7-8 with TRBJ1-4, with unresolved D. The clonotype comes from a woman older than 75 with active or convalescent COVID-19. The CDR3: CASSQMVATTNEKLFF. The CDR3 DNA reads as TGTGCCAGCAGCCAAATGGTAGCTACAACTAATGAAAAACTGTTTTTT.